These T cell receptor beta chains were read from a single sample in a study of control samples from healthy donors and cancer patients. The assay was immunoSEQ multiplex PCR, and TCRdb's table has in-frame clones only and misses some. The repertoire holds about 83,000 clones, with 91% as singletons. The sequenced sample was blood. These TCRs come from a man aged 25 to 40 in good health. CDR3s include the opening cysteine and the closing phenylalanine or tryptophan. Each record gives: V gene, J gene, D gene, clone size, CDR3 protein, CDR3 DNA. A D gene is named only where the DNA matches it firmly. Clone size is not always given. Where it is, it says once, few, many or a class for expanded clones.

v_gene: TRBV29-1
j_gene: TRBJ1-2
d_gene: TRBD1
abundance: NA
CDR3aa: CSVWTGGAGGYTF
CDR3nt: TGCAGCGTTTGGACAGGGGGCGCGGGTGGCTACACCTTC

v_gene: TRBV4-1
j_gene: TRBJ1-1
d_gene: NA
abundance: few
CDR3aa: CASSQVTLMDTEAFF
CDR3nt: TGCGCCAGCAGCCAAGTCACCCTGATGGACACTGAAGCTTTCTTT

v_gene: TRBV3-1/TRBV3-2
j_gene: TRBJ1-1
d_gene: NA
abundance: NA
CDR3aa: CASSLKGAAFF
CDR3nt: TGTGCCAGCAGCCTTAAGGGAGCTGCTTTCTTT

v_gene: TRBV20-1
j_gene: TRBJ1-3
d_gene: TRBD1
abundance: NA
CDR3aa: CSASSPGQTGVRYF
CDR3nt: TGCAGTGCTAGTTCACCGGGACAGACAGGGGTTAGATATTTT

v_gene: TRBV5-6
j_gene: TRBJ2-7
d_gene: TRBD2
abundance: NA
CDR3aa: CASTLNGLATYEQYF
CDR3nt: TGTGCCAGCACCCTGAATGGACTAGCGACCTACGAGCAGTACTTC

v_gene: TRBV4-3
j_gene: TRBJ1-2
d_gene: TRBD1
abundance: NA
CDR3aa: CASSQYPAGQVEYGYTF
CDR3nt: TGCGCCAGCAGCCAGTACCCCGCGGGACAGGTGGAATATGGCTACACCTTC

v_gene: TRBV5-8
j_gene: TRBJ1-5
d_gene: TRBD1
abundance: NA
CDR3aa: CASSPTGDNQPQHF
CDR3nt: TGTGCCAGCAGCCCTACAGGGGATAATCAGCCCCAGCATTTT

v_gene: TRBV29-1
j_gene: TRBJ1-2
d_gene: TRBD1
abundance: NA
CDR3aa: CSAGQALGRIGYTF
CDR3nt: TGCAGCGCGGGACAGGCCCTTGGTCGTATTGGCTACACCTTC

v_gene: TRBV18
j_gene: TRBJ2-1
d_gene: NA
abundance: NA
CDR3aa: CAGPESSGDEQFF
CDR3nt: TGTGCCGGACCCGAGTCCTCGGGGGATGAGCAGTTCTTC

v_gene: TRBV19
j_gene: TRBJ1-1
d_gene: NA
abundance: NA
CDR3aa: CVSVTGNTEAFF
CDR3nt: TGTGTCAGTGTGACAGGGAACACTGAAGCTTTCTTT

v_gene: TRBV5-6
j_gene: TRBJ2-2
d_gene: NA
abundance: NA
CDR3aa: CASSLVAGSGELFF
CDR3nt: TGTGCCAGCAGCTTGGTGGCGGGCTCCGGGGAGCTGTTTTTT

v_gene: TRBV6-5
j_gene: TRBJ1-3
d_gene: NA
abundance: NA
CDR3aa: CASNREFSGNTIYF
CDR3nt: TGTGCCAGCAACCGGGAATTCTCTGGAAACACCATATATTTT

v_gene: TRBV19
j_gene: TRBJ1-6
d_gene: NA
abundance: NA
CDR3aa: CASSISTTPSYNSPLHF
CDR3nt: TGTGCCAGTAGTATATCAACCACACCGAGCTATAATTCACCCCTCCACTTT

v_gene: TRBV7-2
j_gene: TRBJ2-5
d_gene: NA
abundance: NA
CDR3aa: CASSLVLIDQETQYF
CDR3nt: TGTGCCAGCAGCTTGGTCCTCATAGACCAGGAGACCCAGTACTTC

v_gene: TRBV5-4
j_gene: TRBJ2-3
d_gene: TRBD2
abundance: NA
CDR3aa: CASSLWAGVSTDTQYF
CDR3nt: TGTGCCAGCAGCTTATGGGCGGGGGTGAGCACAGATACGCAGTATTTT

v_gene: TRBV19
j_gene: TRBJ2-2
d_gene: NA
abundance: NA
CDR3aa: CATHRGLSGTGELFF
CDR3nt: TGTGCCACCCACAGAGGGCTCTCGGGGACCGGGGAGCTGTTTTTT

v_gene: TRBV6-5
j_gene: TRBJ1-2
d_gene: NA
abundance: NA
CDR3aa: CASSYSLPRANYGYTF
CDR3nt: TGTGCCAGCAGTTACTCGCTTCCCAGAGCTAACTATGGCTACACCTTC

v_gene: TRBV5-1
j_gene: TRBJ2-2
d_gene: NA
abundance: once
CDR3aa: CASSLQWGGELFF
CDR3nt: TGCGCCAGCAGCCTGCAATGGGGCGGGGAGCTGTTTTTT

v_gene: TRBV7-3
j_gene: TRBJ2-7
d_gene: TRBD1
abundance: NA
CDR3aa: CASSLRGQGLGEEQYF
CDR3nt: TGTGCCAGCAGCTTAAGGGGACAGGGCCTGGGGGAAGAGCAGTACTTC

v_gene: TRBV6-2/TRBV6-3
j_gene: TRBJ2-1
d_gene: NA
abundance: NA
CDR3aa: CASSPLPVGQRWQFF
CDR3nt: TGTGCCAGCAGTCCACTACCCGTGGGCCAGAGATGGCAGTTCTTC

v_gene: TRBV18
j_gene: TRBJ2-2
d_gene: NA
abundance: NA
CDR3aa: CASSPPGGNTGELFF
CDR3nt: TGTGCCAGCTCACCACCGGGAGGGAACACCGGGGAGCTGTTTTTT

v_gene: TRBV20-1
j_gene: TRBJ1-1
d_gene: NA
abundance: NA
CDR3aa: CSASPRSEAFF
CDR3nt: TGCAGTGCTAGCCCGAGGTCTGAAGCTTTCTTT

v_gene: TRBV27
j_gene: TRBJ1-2
d_gene: NA
abundance: NA
CDR3aa: CASSPHSGIGYTF
CDR3nt: TGTGCCAGCAGTCCCCACTCAGGGATTGGCTACACCTTC

v_gene: TRBV5-4
j_gene: TRBJ1-5
d_gene: NA
abundance: NA
CDR3aa: CASSSGYNQPQHF
CDR3nt: TGTGCCAGCAGCTCAGGGTACAATCAGCCCCAGCATTTT

v_gene: TRBV28
j_gene: TRBJ1-5
d_gene: NA
abundance: NA
CDR3aa: CASSLRLGPFYVDQPQHF
CDR3nt: TGTGCCAGCAGTTTACGGTTGGGGCCTTTCTATGTGGATCAGCCCCAGCATTTT

v_gene: TRBV30
j_gene: TRBJ1-1
d_gene: NA
abundance: NA
CDR3aa: CAWSVLRGSEAFF
CDR3nt: TGTGCCTGGAGTGTACTCAGGGGCTCTGAAGCTTTCTTT

v_gene: TRBV15
j_gene: TRBJ1-6
d_gene: NA
abundance: NA
CDR3aa: CATSRTSDVLGSPLHF
CDR3nt: TGTGCCACCAGCAGGACATCGGATGTTCTAGGCTCACCCCTCCACTTT